The 23 T cell receptor beta chains below all came from one sample that was sequenced in a study of identical twins. TCRdb re-analysed the 5' RACE reads in MiXCR, keeping a single row per CDR3 protein. Here the sample spans under 900,000 distinct CDR3 sequences, about 12% being singletons. This sample was shared with a second study, whose subject was yellow fever vaccine responses in identical twins.

Sequencing was carried out using PBMCs. The receptors were gathered from a woman aged 18-29 years in good health.

This clonotype was detected a few times. The chain links TRBV7-8 to TRBJ2-2, with 9 bases identical to TRBD1. V shed 1 base, J shed 7 bases, and the junction held 7 bases outside the gene matches. The CDR3 consists of 16 residues. Germline lookup yields CDR1 SGHVS and CDR2 FQNEAQ. The chain's CDR3 is CASSLVRDRVNGELFF. Here the CDR3 DNA reads TGTGCCAGCAGCTTAGTCCGGGACAGGGTTAACGGGGAGCTGTTTTTT. The complete variable domain, with remaining parts taken from reference TRBV7-8 and TRBJ2-2, reads GAGVSQSPRYKVAKRGQDVALRCDPISGHVSLFWYQQALGQGPEFLTYFQNEAQLDKSGLPSDRFFAERPEGSVSTLKIQRTQQEDSAVYLCASSLVRDRVNGELFFGEGSRLTVL.

This clonotype was seen only a few times. The chain couples TRBV19 to TRBJ1-6; 9 nucleotides line up with TRBD1. CDR1 is LNHDA, CDR2 SQIVND, per germline (reference sequence). V shed 5 bases, J shed 9 bases, and the junction held 5 bases outside the gene matches. The length of the CDR3 is 14 residues. CDR3 sequence: CASSVDRGGSPLHF. DNA of the CDR3: TGTGCCAGTAGTGTCGACAGGGGGGGTTCACCCCTCCACTTT.

This clonotype turned up a few times. V gene TRBV11-1 combines with J gene TRBJ1-6; maybe TRBD1 (5 bases). The CDR3 length is 15 residues. Between the trimmed V and J ends, which lost 5 bases and 5 bases, there was a span of 13 bases. Germline CDR1 is SGHAT and CDR2 is FQDESV (reference sequence). CDR3 nucleotide sequence: TGTGCCAGCAGCAGGAGACGGGACGATAATTCACCCCTCCACTTT. It specifies CASSRRRDDNSPLHF.

This clonotype was counted once. The V call is TRBV12-3 or TRBV12-4, the J call TRBJ2-1, with a possible D match to TRBD2 (5 bases). V lost 6 bases to trimming and J lost 7 bases, with 19 bases between them. This CDR3 has 15 amino acids. Written as DNA, the CDR3 is TGTGCCAGCAGCCCGGGTGGTCTAGGGAGTAATGAGCAGTTCTTC. Translating it yields CASSPGGLGSNEQFF.

There are a few counts of this clonotype. The chain recombines TRBV5-1 with TRBJ2-1, with 7 nucleotides matching TRBD2. J gave up 2 bases and V 4 bases, and 12 bases lay outside the gene matches. Germline loops: CDR1 SGHRS, CDR2 YFSETQ. This CDR3 spans 17 amino acids. CDR3 sequence: CASSAGLGREPYNEQFF. In DNA, the CDR3 is TGCGCCAGCAGCGCCGGATTGGGGCGGGAGCCCTACAATGAGCAGTTCTTC. The entire variable domain, with the rest obtained from reference TRBV5-1 and TRBJ2-1, is as follows: KAGVTQTPRYLIKTRGQQVTLSCSPISGHRSVSWYQQTPGQGLQFLFEYFSETQRNKGNFPGRFSGRQFSNSRSEMNVSTLELGDSALYLCASSAGLGREPYNEQFFGPGTRLTVL.

V is TRBV5-1 and J is TRBJ1-5; tentative D call: TRBD1 (5 bases). The CDR3 sequence is 16 residues long. Per the germline V gene, CDR1 is SGHRS and CDR2 is YFSETQ. The V gene lost 3 bases and the J gene lost 3 bases, with 16 bases spanning the gap. CDR3 in DNA: TGCGCCAGCAGCTCGCTGTCCGGGACTCACAATCAGCCCCAGCATTTT. As protein: CASSSLSGTHNQPQHF.

The chain links TRBV6-1 to TRBJ1-5; D possibly corresponds to TRBD1 (6 bases). V lost 6 bases and J lost 4, with 16 bases in between. This CDR3 has 15 amino acids. CDR1 is MNHNS, CDR2 SASEGT, per germline. The chain's CDR3 is CASSLGNRVNQPQHF. CDR3 nucleotide sequence: TGTGCCAGCAGCCTCGGTAACAGGGTTAATCAGCCCCAGCATTTT.

This clonotype was observed a few times. The rearrangement links TRBV9 to TRBJ1-1; unclear D gene. The V gene's germline CDR1 is SGDLS and CDR2 YYNGEE. The CDR3 runs 13 residues. Trimming removed 0 bases from V and 3 bases from J, with 6 bases in between. CDR3 nucleotides: TGTGCCAGCAGCGTAGTCGGATACACTGAAGCTTTCTTT. It codes for CASSVVGYTEAFF.

This chain joins TRBV11-3 and TRBJ1-2, with no clear D. Trimming removed 5 bases from V and 4 bases from J, with 17 bases in between. Germline V lookup: CDR1 SGHNT, CDR2 YENEEA. The CDR3 is 15 amino acids. The CDR3 sequence: CASSPSPGWGYGYTF. Here the CDR3 DNA reads TGTGCCAGCAGCCCATCCCCCGGCTGGGGCTATGGCTACACCTTC.

This clonotype has a count of ten or more. The chain combines TRBV24-1 with TRBJ2-3; D may be TRBD1 (6 bases). V lost 10 bases to trimming and J lost 1 base, with 11 bases between them. The CDR3 is made up of 13 amino acids. CDR1 and CDR2 from the germline V gene are KGHDR and SFDVKD. The CDR3 nucleotides are TGTGCCACTAACGAGGGGGGCACAGATACGCAGTATTTT. Translating it yields CATNEGGTDTQYF.

This chain joins TRBV12-3 or TRBV12-4 and TRBJ2-2; D call uncertain. Trimming stripped 3 bases from V and 5 bases from J, with 13 bases between. The CDR3 is 15 residues long. The CDR3 DNA follows: TGTGCCAGCAGTTTGGTCGAGCTGGGGACCGGGGAGCTGTTTTTT. Translating it yields CASSLVELGTGELFF.

This clonotype appeared many times. V is TRBV5-1 and J is TRBJ2-3, with TRBD1 matching 7 bases. V lost 4 bases to trimming and J lost 0 bases; unmatched junction nucleotides: 5. This CDR3 spans 15 amino acids. Germline V gene data show CDR1 as SGHRS and CDR2 as YFSETQ. This chain's CDR3 is CASSLRTGSTDTQYF. Here the CDR3 DNA reads TGCGCCAGCAGCCTTCGGACAGGCAGCACAGATACGCAGTATTTT.

This clonotype has only a few counts. J is TRBJ1-1 and V is TRBV28, with a weak D call TRBD1 (5 bases). Germline V gene lookup returns CDR1 MDHEN and CDR2 SYDVKM. The V end was cut by 2 bases, the J end by 2 bases, with 9 bases between. There are 14 residues in the CDR3. CDR3 region: CASSLLDSNTEAFF. DNA of the CDR3: TGTGCCAGCAGTTTACTTGACAGCAACACTGAAGCTTTCTTT.

The chain combines TRBV6-1 with TRBJ1-1; D may be TRBD1 (5 bases). The germline V gene has CDR1 MNHNS and CDR2 SASEGT. The V end lost 6 bases, the J end lost 3 bases, and 17 bases lay between the germline ends. CDR3 length: 15 amino acids. CDR3 residues: CASSRPGLGDTEAFF. As DNA, the CDR3 is TGTGCCAGCAGCCGTCCCGGGCTAGGGGACACTGAAGCTTTCTTT.

The chain links TRBV7-2 to TRBJ2-1; the match to TRBD2 covers 12 bases. This CDR3 has 17 amino acids. CDR1 and CDR2 (germline): SGHTA, FQGNSA. The trim removed 4 bases at V and 7 bases at J, leaving 11 bases unmatched. Written as DNA, the CDR3 is TGTGCCAGCAGCTCCCGTCGACTAGCGGGGGCGGGTAATGAGCAGTTCTTC. It codes for CASSSRRLAGAGNEQFF.

This clonotype was detected a few times. The chain has TRBV18 and TRBJ1-5; D unresolved. CDR3 size: 12 residues. Deletions cut 3 bases from V and 6 bases from J, with 6 bases between. Germline V gives CDR1 KGHSH, CDR2 LQKENI. The CDR3 loop is CASSPDAQPQHF. The CDR3 bases are TGTGCCAGCTCACCCGACGCTCAGCCCCAGCATTTT.

This clonotype was counted ten times or more. The V call is TRBV3-1, the J call TRBJ1-1, with TRBD1 identical over 8 bases. The CDR3 consists of 17 residues. V lost 0 bases to trimming and J lost 8 bases; unmatched junction nucleotides: 14. CDR1 is LGHDT and CDR2 is YNNKEL in the germline V gene (reference sequence). CDR3 nucleotide sequence: TGTGCCAGCAGCCAAGATCGGGGCAGGGGGCGAGGTAACGAAGCTTTCTTT. Translation: CASSQDRGRGRGNEAFF.

This chain joins TRBV7-8 and TRBJ2-7; no clear D gene. CDR1 is SGHVS and CDR2 is FQNEAQ in the germline V gene. Trimming removed 1 base from V and 5 bases from J, with 9 bases in between. CDR3 length: 13 amino acids. CDR3 in amino acids: CASSLDRKHEQYF. DNA for the CDR3: TGTGCCAGCAGCTTAGACCGGAAACACGAGCAGTACTTC. Together with reference TRBV7-8 and TRBJ2-7, the CDR3 gives the full variable domain: GAGVSQSPRYKVAKRGQDVALRCDPISGHVSLFWYQQALGQGPEFLTYFQNEAQLDKSGLPSDRFFAERPEGSVSTLKIQRTQQEDSAVYLCASSLDRKHEQYFGPGTRLTVT.

The table lists this clonotype with a few counts. The chain couples TRBV20-1 to TRBJ2-2; 8 positions match TRBD2. This CDR3 spans 14 amino acids. Germline V gene lookup returns CDR1 DFQATT and CDR2 SNEGSKA (reference sequence). V trimming: 3 bases; J trimming: 7 bases; junction bases outside the gene matches: 7. The CDR3 here is CSARLSGNGGELFF. DNA of the CDR3: TGCAGTGCTAGGCTTAGCGGGAACGGCGGGGAGCTGTTTTTT.

V gene TRBV5-1 combines with J gene TRBJ2-2; the D gene could be TRBD1 or TRBD2 (5 bases each). The V end was cut by 0 bases, the J end by 0 bases, with 12 bases between. The CDR3 has 17 amino acids. Germline-derived CDR1 and CDR2 are SGHRS and YFSETQ. The CDR3 DNA follows: TGCGCCAGCAGCTTGGGCTCAGGGACCTCGAACACCGGGGAGCTGTTTTTT. Protein: CASSLGSGTSNTGELFF.

CDR3 nucleotides: TGTGCCAGCAGTTTACGGGTGGGCTACGAGCAGTACGTC. This encodes CASSLRVGYEQYV. V and J are TRBV27 and TRBJ2-7, with D unresolved. The germline CDR1 and CDR2 sequences are MNHEY and SMNVEV (reference sequence). The ends were cut back, 2 bases at V and 3 bases at J, with 8 bases in the middle. CDR3 length equals 13 residues.

The V call is TRBV27, the J call TRBJ1-1; D ambiguous. The CDR3 has 13 residues. Trimming removed 7 bases at V and 0 bases at J, with 9 bases between. Looked up from germline, CDR1 is MNHEY and CDR2 is SMNVEV (reference sequence). The CDR3 region has the DNA TGTGCCAGCAAAAGTCAGATGAACACTGAAGCTTTCTTT. This translates into CASKSQMNTEAFF.

This clonotype was picked up a small number of times. This sequence joins TRBV5-1 and TRBJ2-1, with a weak D call TRBD1 (7 bases). V shed 4 bases and J shed 9 bases, with 35 bases lying between them. This CDR3 comprises 20 residues. Germline V gene data show CDR1 as SGHRS and CDR2 as YFSETQ. CDR3: CASSPPTKSQGGGNIGEQFF. The CDR3, as DNA: TGCGCCAGCAGCCCCCCGACGAAAAGTCAGGGGGGAGGTAATATCGGTGAGCAGTTCTTC. Using reference TRBV5-1 and TRBJ2-1 for the parts outside the CDR3, the full variable domain is KAGVTQTPRYLIKTRGQQVTLSCSPISGHRSVSWYQQTPGQGLQFLFEYFSETQRNKGNFPGRFSGRQFSNSRSEMNVSTLELGDSALYLCASSPPTKSQGGGNIGEQFFGPGTRLTVL.